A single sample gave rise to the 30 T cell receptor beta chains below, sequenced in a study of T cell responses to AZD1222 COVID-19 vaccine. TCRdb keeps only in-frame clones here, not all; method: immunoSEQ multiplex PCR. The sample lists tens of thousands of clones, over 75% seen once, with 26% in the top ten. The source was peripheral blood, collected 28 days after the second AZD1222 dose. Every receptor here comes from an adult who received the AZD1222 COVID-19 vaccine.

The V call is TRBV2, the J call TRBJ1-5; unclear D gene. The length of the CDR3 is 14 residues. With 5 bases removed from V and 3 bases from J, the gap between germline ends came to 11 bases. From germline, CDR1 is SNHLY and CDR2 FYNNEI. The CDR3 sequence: CASSLIQLNQPQHF. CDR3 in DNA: TGTGCCAGCAGTCTTATCCAACTCAATCAGCCCCAGCATTTT.

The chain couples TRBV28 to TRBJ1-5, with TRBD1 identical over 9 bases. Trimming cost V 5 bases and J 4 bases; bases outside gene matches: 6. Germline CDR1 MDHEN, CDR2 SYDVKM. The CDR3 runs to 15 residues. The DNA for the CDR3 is TGTGCCAGCAGTAACGGGGACAGGGTGAATCAGCCCCAGCATTTT. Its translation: CASSNGDRVNQPQHF.

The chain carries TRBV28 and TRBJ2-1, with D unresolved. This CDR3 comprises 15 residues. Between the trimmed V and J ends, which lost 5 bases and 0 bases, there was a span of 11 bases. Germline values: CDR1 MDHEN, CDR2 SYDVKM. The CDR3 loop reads CASSPKPSSYNEQFF. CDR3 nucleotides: TGTGCCAGCAGTCCGAAGCCGAGCTCCTACAATGAGCAGTTCTTC.

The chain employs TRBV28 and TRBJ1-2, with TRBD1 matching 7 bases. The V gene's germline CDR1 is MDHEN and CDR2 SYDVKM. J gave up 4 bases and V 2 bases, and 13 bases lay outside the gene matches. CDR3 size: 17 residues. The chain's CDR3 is CASSLGGQVKVGYGYTF. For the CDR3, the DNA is TGTGCCAGCAGTTTAGGTGGACAGGTAAAGGTTGGCTATGGCTACACCTTC.

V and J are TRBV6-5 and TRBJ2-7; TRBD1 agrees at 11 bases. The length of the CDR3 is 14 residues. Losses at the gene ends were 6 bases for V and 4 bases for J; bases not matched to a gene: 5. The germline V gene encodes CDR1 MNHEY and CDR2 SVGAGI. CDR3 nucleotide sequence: TGTGCCAGCAGCTTGGACAGGGGGCTATACGAGCAGTACTTC. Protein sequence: CASSLDRGLYEQYF.

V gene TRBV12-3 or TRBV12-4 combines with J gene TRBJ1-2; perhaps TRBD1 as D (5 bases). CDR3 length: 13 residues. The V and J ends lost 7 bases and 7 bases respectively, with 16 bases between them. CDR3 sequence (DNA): TGTGCCAGCACCCAGGGACCCCGTGGTGGCTACACCTTC. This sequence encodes CASTQGPRGGYTF.

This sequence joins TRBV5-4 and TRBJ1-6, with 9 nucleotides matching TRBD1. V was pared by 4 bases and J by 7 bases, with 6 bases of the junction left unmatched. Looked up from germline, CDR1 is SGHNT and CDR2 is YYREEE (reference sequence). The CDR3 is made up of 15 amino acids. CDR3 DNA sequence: TGTGCCAGCAGCCGGACAGGGGTCGAGAATTCACCCCTCCACTTT. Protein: CASSRTGVENSPLHF.

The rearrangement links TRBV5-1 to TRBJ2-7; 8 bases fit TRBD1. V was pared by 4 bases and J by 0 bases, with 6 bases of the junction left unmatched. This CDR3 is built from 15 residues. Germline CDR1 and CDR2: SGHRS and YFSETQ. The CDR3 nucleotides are TGCGCCAGCAGCCTACAGACAGGGGACTCCTACGAGCAGTACTTC. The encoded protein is CASSLQTGDSYEQYF.

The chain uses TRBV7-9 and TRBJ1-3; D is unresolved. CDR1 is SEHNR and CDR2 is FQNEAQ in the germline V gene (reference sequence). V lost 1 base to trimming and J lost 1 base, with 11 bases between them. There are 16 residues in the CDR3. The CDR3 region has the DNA TGTGCCAGCAGCTTAGTATCACAGTTATCTGGAAACACCATATATTTT. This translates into CASSLVSQLSGNTIYF.

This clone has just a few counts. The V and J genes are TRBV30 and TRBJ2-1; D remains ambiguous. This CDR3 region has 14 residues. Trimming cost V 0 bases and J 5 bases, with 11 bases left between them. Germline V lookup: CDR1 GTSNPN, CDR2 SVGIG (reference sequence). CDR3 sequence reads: CAWSVPPRNNEQFF. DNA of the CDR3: TGTGCCTGGAGTGTCCCCCCCCGGAACAATGAGCAGTTCTTC.

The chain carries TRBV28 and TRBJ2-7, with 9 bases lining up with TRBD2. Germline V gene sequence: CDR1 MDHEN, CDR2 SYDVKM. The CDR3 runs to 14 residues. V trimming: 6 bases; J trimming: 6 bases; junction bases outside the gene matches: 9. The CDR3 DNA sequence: TGTGCCAGCAGGGATAGCGGGAGCATGTTCGAGCAGTACTTC. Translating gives CASRDSGSMFEQYF.

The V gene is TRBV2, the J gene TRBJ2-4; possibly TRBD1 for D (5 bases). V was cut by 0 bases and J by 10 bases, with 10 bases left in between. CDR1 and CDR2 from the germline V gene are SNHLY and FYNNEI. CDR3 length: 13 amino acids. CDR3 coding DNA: TGTGCCAGCAGTGAAGCCTCCTCAGGGATTCAGTACTTC. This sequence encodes CASSEASSGIQYF.

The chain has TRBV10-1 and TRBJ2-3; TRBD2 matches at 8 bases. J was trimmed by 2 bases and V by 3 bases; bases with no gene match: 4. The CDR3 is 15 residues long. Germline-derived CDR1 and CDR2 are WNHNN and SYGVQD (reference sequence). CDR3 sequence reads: CASSDRLANTDTQYF. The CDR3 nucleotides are TGCGCCAGCAGTGATAGACTAGCGAACACAGATACGCAGTATTTT.

This chain's CDR3 is CASRGRGDNEQFF. Here the CDR3 DNA reads TGTGCCAGTAGGGGGAGAGGGGACAATGAGCAGTTCTTC. The V gene is TRBV19, the J gene TRBJ2-1; D may correspond to TRBD1 or TRBD2 (5 bases each). This CDR3 has 13 residues. Germline CDR1 LNHDA, CDR2 SQIVND (reference sequence). Trimming stripped 6 bases from V and 5 bases from J, with 11 bases between.

CDR3 bases: TGTGCCAGCAGCGCCACAGGGGGTCCCTACAATGAGCAGTTCTTC. This codes for CASSATGGPYNEQFF. The rearrangement joins TRBV5-5 to TRBJ2-1; 8 positions agree with TRBD1. The CDR3 spans 15 residues. Per the germline V gene, CDR1 is SGHKS and CDR2 is YYEKEE (reference sequence). The J segment lost 2 bases and the V segment lost 4 bases, leaving 5 bases of the junction unmatched.

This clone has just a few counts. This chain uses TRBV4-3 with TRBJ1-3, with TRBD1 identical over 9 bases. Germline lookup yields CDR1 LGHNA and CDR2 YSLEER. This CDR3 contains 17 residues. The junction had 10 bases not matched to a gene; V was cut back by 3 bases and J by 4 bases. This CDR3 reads CASSQYLQGAEGNTIYF. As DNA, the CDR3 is TGCGCCAGCAGCCAGTACTTACAGGGGGCGGAAGGAAACACCATATATTTT.

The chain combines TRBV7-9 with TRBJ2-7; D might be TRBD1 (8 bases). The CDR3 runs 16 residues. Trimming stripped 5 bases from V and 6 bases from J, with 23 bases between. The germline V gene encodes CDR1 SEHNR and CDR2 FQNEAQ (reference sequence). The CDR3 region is CASSRTDRGGGFEQYF. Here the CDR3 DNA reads TGTGCCAGCAGCCGAACCGACAGGGGCGGGGGTTTCGAGCAGTACTTC.

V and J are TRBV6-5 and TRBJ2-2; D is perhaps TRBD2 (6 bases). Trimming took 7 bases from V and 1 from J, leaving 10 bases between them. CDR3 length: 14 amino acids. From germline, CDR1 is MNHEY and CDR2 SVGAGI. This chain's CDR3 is CASTGTLNTGELFF. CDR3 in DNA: TGTGCCAGCACCGGGACTCTGAACACCGGGGAGCTGTTTTTT.

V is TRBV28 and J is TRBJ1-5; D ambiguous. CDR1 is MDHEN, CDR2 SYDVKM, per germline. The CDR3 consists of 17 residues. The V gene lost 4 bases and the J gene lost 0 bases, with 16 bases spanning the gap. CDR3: CASSSRLRGFSNQPQHF. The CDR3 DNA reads TGTGCCAGCAGTTCTCGCCTCCGCGGGTTTAGCAATCAGCCCCAGCATTTT.

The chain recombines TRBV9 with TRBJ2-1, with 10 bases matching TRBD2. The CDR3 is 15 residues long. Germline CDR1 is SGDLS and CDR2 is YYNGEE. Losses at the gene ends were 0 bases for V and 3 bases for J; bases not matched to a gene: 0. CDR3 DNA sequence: TGTGCCAGCAGCGTAGGACTAGCGGGCTACAATGAGCAGTTCTTC. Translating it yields CASSVGLAGYNEQFF. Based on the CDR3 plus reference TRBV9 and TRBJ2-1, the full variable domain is DSGVTQTPKHLITATGQRVTLRCSPRSGDLSVYWYQQSLDQGLQFLIQYYNGEERAKGNILERFSAQQFPDLHSELNLSSLELGDSALYFCASSVGLAGYNEQFFGPGTRLTVL.

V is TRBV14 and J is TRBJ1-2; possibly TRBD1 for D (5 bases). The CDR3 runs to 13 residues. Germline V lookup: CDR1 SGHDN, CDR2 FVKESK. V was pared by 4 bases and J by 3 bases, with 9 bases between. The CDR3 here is CASSLGEDYGYTF. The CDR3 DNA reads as TGTGCCAGCAGCCTGGGGGAGGACTATGGCTACACCTTC. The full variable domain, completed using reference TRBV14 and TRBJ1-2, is EAGVTQFPSHSVIEKGQTVTLRCDPISGHDNLYWYRRVMGKEIKFLLHFVKESKQDESGMPNNRFLAERTGGTYSTLKVQPAELEDSGVYFCASSLGEDYGYTFGSGTRLTVV.

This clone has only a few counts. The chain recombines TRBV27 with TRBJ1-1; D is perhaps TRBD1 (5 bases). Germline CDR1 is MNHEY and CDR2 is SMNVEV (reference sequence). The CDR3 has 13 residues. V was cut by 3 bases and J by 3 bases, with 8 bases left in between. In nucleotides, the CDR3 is TGTGCCAGCAGTTTCAGGGTGGACACTGAAGCTTTCTTT. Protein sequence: CASSFRVDTEAFF.

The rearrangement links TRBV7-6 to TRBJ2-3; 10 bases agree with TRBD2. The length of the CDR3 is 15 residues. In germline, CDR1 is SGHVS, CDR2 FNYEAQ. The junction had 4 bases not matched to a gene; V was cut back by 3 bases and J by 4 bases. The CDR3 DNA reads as TGTGCCAGCAGCTTGGCTAGCGGGGGACCAGATACGCAGTATTTT. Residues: CASSLASGGPDTQYF.

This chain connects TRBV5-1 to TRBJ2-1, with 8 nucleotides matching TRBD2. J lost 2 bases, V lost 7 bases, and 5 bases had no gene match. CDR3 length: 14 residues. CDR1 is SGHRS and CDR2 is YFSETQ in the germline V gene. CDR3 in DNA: TGCGCCAGCGGGACGGGAGGGCCCTACAATGAGCAGTTCTTC. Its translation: CASGTGGPYNEQFF.

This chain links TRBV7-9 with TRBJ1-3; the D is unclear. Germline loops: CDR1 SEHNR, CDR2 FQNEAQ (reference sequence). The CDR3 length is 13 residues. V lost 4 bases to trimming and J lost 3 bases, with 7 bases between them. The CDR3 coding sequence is TGTGCCAGCAGCTACTCGATTGGAAACACCATATATTTT. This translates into CASSYSIGNTIYF.

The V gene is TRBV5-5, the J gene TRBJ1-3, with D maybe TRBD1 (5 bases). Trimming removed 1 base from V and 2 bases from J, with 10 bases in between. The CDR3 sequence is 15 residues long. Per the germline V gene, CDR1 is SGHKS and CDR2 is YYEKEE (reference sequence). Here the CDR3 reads CASSLLGGAGNTIYF. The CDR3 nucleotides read TGTGCCAGCAGCTTGTTGGGGGGAGCTGGAAACACCATATATTTT.

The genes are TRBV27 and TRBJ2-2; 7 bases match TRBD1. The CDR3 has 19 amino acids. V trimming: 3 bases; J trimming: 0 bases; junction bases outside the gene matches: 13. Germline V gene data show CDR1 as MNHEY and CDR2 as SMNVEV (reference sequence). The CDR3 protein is CASSFLSVGGSSNTGELFF. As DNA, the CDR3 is TGTGCCAGCAGTTTTCTCTCCGTAGGGGGCAGTTCGAACACCGGGGAGCTGTTTTTT.

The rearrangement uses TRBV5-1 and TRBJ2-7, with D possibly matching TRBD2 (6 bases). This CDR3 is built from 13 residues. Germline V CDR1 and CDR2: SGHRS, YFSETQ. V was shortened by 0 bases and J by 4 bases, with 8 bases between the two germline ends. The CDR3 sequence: CASSLGGRYEQYF. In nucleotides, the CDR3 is TGCGCCAGCAGCTTGGGGGGGAGGTACGAGCAGTACTTC.

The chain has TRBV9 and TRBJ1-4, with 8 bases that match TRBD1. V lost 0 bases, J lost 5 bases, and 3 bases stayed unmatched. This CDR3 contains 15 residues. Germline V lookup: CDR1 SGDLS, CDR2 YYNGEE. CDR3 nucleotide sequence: TGTGCCAGCAGCGTAGAGCCAGGGGGCAATGAAAAACTGTTTTTT. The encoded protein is CASSVEPGGNEKLFF.

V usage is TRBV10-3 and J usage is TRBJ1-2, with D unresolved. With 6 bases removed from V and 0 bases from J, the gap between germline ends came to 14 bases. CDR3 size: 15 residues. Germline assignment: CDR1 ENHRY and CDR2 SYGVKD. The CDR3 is CAISGPGGSNYGYTF. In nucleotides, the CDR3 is TGTGCCATCAGCGGTCCAGGTGGTTCTAACTATGGCTACACCTTC.